A selection of T cell receptor beta chains follows, all from one sample in a study of blood T cell repertoires in COVID-19. Sequencing used immunoSEQ multiplex PCR; TCRdb keeps in-frame clones, though not all of them. The table lists 430,000 or so clones, 85% to 90% of them singletons. Sequencing was done on a sample of PBMCs or T cells enriched from blood (not recorded which). The receptors originated from a woman in her forties who had recovered from COVID-19. The CDR3 runs from the conserved cysteine through the conserved F or W. A D gene is named only where the DNA matches it firmly. Clone size is stated in some rows and not others, as once, few, many or a class when expanded.

J	D	size	V	CDR3	DNA
TRBJ2-5	-	once	TRBV10-3	CAISALASETQYF	TGTGCCATCAGTGCCCTAGCGTCGGAGACCCAGTACTTC
TRBJ1-1	-	-	TRBV15	CATSRVRSDTEAFF	TGTGCCACCAGCAGAGTGAGGTCGGACACTGAAGCTTTCTTT
TRBJ2-1	-	-	TRBV9	CASSVGGAYNEQFF	TGTGCCAGCAGCGTAGGAGGAGCCTACAATGAGCAGTTCTTC
TRBJ1-2	-	-	TRBV10-3	CAISGGTGRGNGYTF	TGTGCCATCAGTGGTGGAACAGGGAGAGGTAACGGCTACACCTTC
TRBJ2-5	-	once	TRBV3-1/TRBV3-2	CASSQDTGAETQYF	TGTGCCAGCAGCCAAGACACGGGAGCAGAGACCCAGTACTTC
TRBJ2-2	TRBD1	-	TRBV9	CASSLDRGDTGELFF	TGTGCCAGCAGCCTCGACAGGGGGGACACCGGGGAGCTGTTTTTT
TRBJ1-2	-	-	TRBV11-3	CASSLTGAPLFAF	TGTGCCAGCAGCTTAACAGGAGCCCCCCTCTTCGCCTTC
TRBJ1-6	TRBD1	once	TRBV7-2	CASSSGQGNSPLHF	TGTGCCAGCAGCTCGGGACAGGGGAATTCACCCCTCCACTTT
TRBJ2-7	TRBD2	-	TRBV6-2/TRBV6-3	CASSRYVREDEQYF	TGTGCCAGCAGCCGCTATGTCCGGGAGGACGAGCAGTACTTC
TRBJ1-6	TRBD1	once	TRBV27	CASSGTGWSPLHF	TGTGCCAGCAGTGGGACAGGGTGGTCACCCCTCCACTTT
TRBJ1-4	-	-	TRBV9	CASSPTTATNEKLFF	TGTGCCAGCAGCCCGACGACAGCAACTAATGAAAAACTGTTTTTT
TRBJ2-7	-	-	TRBV5-5	CASSLELYEQYF	TGTGCCAGCAGCTTGGAACTCTACGAGCAGTACTTC
TRBJ2-3	TRBD2	-	TRBV4-2	CASSRKGLAGGGSTDTQYF	TGTGCCAGCAGCCGGAAAGGACTAGCGGGAGGTGGTAGCACAGATACGCAGTATTTT